This entry concerns a single TCR beta chain. This sample is drawn from a study of shared T cell receptors in the human thymus. Sequencing was performed with immunoSEQ multiplex PCR; in TCRdb, only in-frame clones are kept and a portion is missing. Seen here are about 500,000 clones, around 78% observed once, and the top ten hold less than 0.015%. Germline V CDR1 and CDR2: MNHEY, SMNVEV (reference sequence). There are 14 residues in the CDR3. The V end was cut by 5 bases, the J end by 10 bases, with 17 bases between. This same sample was also taken into another study, of human thymus T cells. That study adds: Related research examined unrelated individuals and reported that their thymic repertoires overlapped highly.

Sequenced sample: thymocytes. The V call is TRBV27, the J call TRBJ1-4; D is unresolved. The clonotype was recovered from a boy under two years old with a congenital heart defect. As DNA, the CDR3 is TGTGCCAGCAGTCCCCGTAAGCCCAGCGGAAAACTGTTTTTT. Protein sequence: CASSPRKPSGKLFF. The whole variable domain, filled in from reference TRBV27 and TRBJ1-4, reads EAQVTQNPRYLITVTGKKLTVTCSQNMNHEYMSWYRQDPGLGLRQIYYSMNVEVTDKGDVPEGYKVSRKEKRNFPLILESPSPNQTSLYFCASSPRKPSGKLFFGSGTQLSVL.